The present entry profiles one T cell receptor beta chain with its context. What it binds is unknown. The data belong to a study of CD8+CD57+ T cells in acquired aplastic anemia. Study-level results: Levels of CD8+ Simpson's diversity were not significantly distinct in patients versus controls.

The V end was cut by 4 bases, the J end by 8 bases, with 8 bases between. The germline V gene has CDR1 LNHDA and CDR2 SQIVND (reference sequence). The CDR3 has 11 amino acids. The TCR beta profiling, which covered VDJ combination and CDR3 sequence, was carried out using genomic DNA as the template. TCRdb recomputed calls from the reads with MiXCR, one row per CDR3 protein. This table holds more than 100,000 distinct CDR3 sequences, more than 40% found once. This TCR came from a human donor in good health, serving as a control. This chain uses TRBV19 with TRBJ1-2, with a weak D call TRBD1 (5 bases). Sequenced input: sorted CD4+, CD8+, or CD8+CD57+ T cells (not recorded which) from PBMCs. CDR3 loop: CASSTGRGYTF. The CDR3 DNA is TGTGCCAGTAGTACAGGGAGGGGCTACACCTTC.